The 22 T cell receptor beta chains below all came from one sample that was sequenced in a study of cytomegalovirus exposure and HLA in healthy donors. PCR amplification relied on 60 Vbeta primers (plus 13 Jbeta primers). Data came from immunoSEQ multiplex PCR; TCRdb stores just in-frame clones and leaves some out. In the table there are about 83,000 clones, 60% to 80% of which are singletons. The sequenced material came from PBMCs. The receptors were gathered from a man in his 60s in good health and CMV-seronegative.

The chain uses TRBV19 and TRBJ2-5; TRBD1 might be the D (6 bases). The germline V gene has CDR1 LNHDA and CDR2 SQIVND (reference sequence). The CDR3 is 13 amino acids. V lost 5 bases, J lost 2 bases, and 9 bases lay in between. DNA of the CDR3: TGTGCCAGTAGTTCCCAGGGGCAAGAGACCCAGTACTTC. It encodes CASSSQGQETQYF.

This chain uses TRBV10-3 with TRBJ1-3, with TRBD1 as a possible D gene (6 bases). Trimming pared 6 bases from V and 3 bases from J, leaving 12 bases between. CDR1 ENHRY and CDR2 SYGVKD come from the germline V gene. The CDR3 is 14 amino acids. The CDR3 reads CAIRGGASGNTIYF. CDR3 coding DNA: TGTGCCATCAGGGGGGGGGCGAGTGGAAACACCATATATTTT.

This chain uses TRBV30 with TRBJ2-3; TRBD2 aligns across 12 bases. The CDR3 contains 17 residues. Germline CDR1 GTSNPN, CDR2 SVGIG (reference sequence). The V segment lost 0 bases and the J segment 4 bases; nucleotides outside the gene matches: 8. In DNA form, the CDR3 reads TGTGCCTGGAGTGTTGGTCTAGCGGGGGGGCGGGCAGATACGCAGTATTTT. Its protein is CAWSVGLAGGRADTQYF.

In this sample, this clone turned up a few times. V and J are TRBV6-1 and TRBJ1-1, with 9 bases that match TRBD1. The CDR3 is made up of 13 amino acids. The V gene end was trimmed by 5 bases and the J gene end by 4 bases; junction bases not matched to a gene: 2. Germline CDR1 is MNHNS and CDR2 is SASEGT. The CDR3 loop reads CASSRDRVTEAFF. In DNA form, the CDR3 reads TGTGCCAGCAGTCGGGACAGGGTCACTGAAGCTTTCTTT.

This clone came up a few times. One end of the junction varies from germline; a read error may be responsible. V gene TRBV6-5 combines with J gene TRBJ2-7; 8 bases match TRBD2. The CDR3 is 15 amino acids. Per germline, CDR1 MNHEY and CDR2 SVGAGI. CDR3 nucleotide sequence: TGTGCCAGCAGTTACAGCGGGGGTCCTTCCTCCGAGCAGTACTTC. It is translated as CASSYSGGPSSEQYF.

CDR3 coding DNA: TGTGCCAGCAGTATACAGGGAGAGCAGTACTTC. Protein sequence: CASSIQGEQYF. V and J are TRBV2 and TRBJ2-7; a weak D match, TRBD1 (6 bases). From germline, CDR1 is SNHLY and CDR2 FYNNEI. This CDR3 is built from 11 residues. V lost 5 bases and J lost 7, with 9 bases in between.

The V and J genes are TRBV2 and TRBJ2-5; TRBD1 matches at 9 bases. CDR3 size: 16 residues. Germline assignment: CDR1 SNHLY and CDR2 FYNNEI. V shed 6 bases and J 4 bases; nucleotides not matched to a gene: 12. The CDR3 DNA is TGTGCCAGCAGAGGGACAGGGCGCGCGAAAGGAGAGACCCAGTACTTC. It yields the protein CASRGTGRAKGETQYF. Drawing the rest from reference TRBV2 and TRBJ2-5, the complete variable domain is EPEVTQTPSHQVTQMGQEVILRCVPISNHLYFYWYRQILGQKVEFLVSFYNNEISEKSEIFDDQFSVERPDGSNFTLKIRSTKLEDSAMYFCASRGTGRAKGETQYFGPGTRLLVL.

The chain links TRBV29-1 to TRBJ1-5, with D perhaps TRBD1 (6 bases). This CDR3 spans 14 amino acids. V was cut by 6 bases and J by 5 bases, with 17 bases left in between. Germline CDR1 reads SQVTM; CDR2 reads ANQGSEA. CDR3 bases: TGCAGCGTCGCCGAGGGGGGGCGCGATCAGCCCCAGCATTTT. Amino acid sequence: CSVAEGGRDQPQHF.

The chain uses TRBV16 and TRBJ1-5; a weak D match, TRBD1 (6 bases). The CDR3 is 15 amino acids. With 2 bases removed from V and 2 bases from J, the gap between germline ends came to 10 bases. Germline assignment: CDR1 KGHSY and CDR2 FQNENV. CDR3 protein: CASSQGGAGNQPQHF. In DNA, the CDR3 is TGTGCCAGCAGCCAAGGGGGCGCGGGCAATCAGCCCCAGCATTTT.

Only a few counts were recorded for this clone. The V and J genes are TRBV6-5 and TRBJ1-1, with 7 bases lining up with TRBD1. CDR1 and CDR2 (germline): MNHEY, SVGAGI. The CDR3 spans 14 residues. With V trimmed by 0 bases and J by 4 bases, 2 bases remained unmatched. CDR3 DNA sequence: TGTGCCAGCAGTTACTCAGGACAGGTCACTGAAGCTTTCTTT. Translation: CASSYSGQVTEAFF.

This clone has more than one count but fewer than ten. The chain joins TRBV10-3 to TRBJ1-5; 7 positions match TRBD1. Germline-derived CDR1 and CDR2 are ENHRY and SYGVKD. Unmatched junction bases numbered 3, after V lost 10 bases and J lost 3 bases. The CDR3 consists of 12 residues. In nucleotides, the CDR3 is TGTGCCAGTGGACAGGCCAATCAGCCCCAGCATTTT. This encodes CASGQANQPQHF.

This clone was detected a few times. The gene calls are TRBV4-1 and TRBJ2-4; 9 bases are a match to TRBD2. The CDR3 covers 20 residues. V lost 4 bases and J lost 5; bases outside the gene matches: 21. CDR1 is MGHRA, CDR2 YSYEKL, per germline. The CDR3 region is CASSLSWASGIRPGQNIQYF. The CDR3 DNA sequence: TGCGCCAGCAGCCTATCATGGGCTAGCGGGATCCGGCCGGGGCAAAACATTCAGTACTTC.

The chain couples TRBV6-5 to TRBJ1-2; D is undetermined. The CDR3 is made up of 16 amino acids. The V gene's germline CDR1 is MNHEY and CDR2 SVGAGI. The V and J ends lost 2 bases and 2 bases respectively, with 15 bases between them. The CDR3 here is CASSYPPGRANYGYTF. CDR3 DNA: TGTGCCAGCAGTTACCCTCCGGGGAGGGCCAACTATGGCTACACCTTC.

This clone was observed once. CDR3 in amino acids: CASKPGATNEKLFF. The CDR3 region has the DNA TGTGCCAGCAAACCAGGGGCAACTAATGAAAAACTGTTTTTT. The J gene is TRBJ1-4, the V gene TRBV6-5; D may be TRBD1 (6 bases). CDR1 is MNHEY, CDR2 SVGAGI, per germline. Trimming pared 7 bases from V and 0 bases from J, leaving 9 bases between. This CDR3 spans 14 amino acids.

The chain uses TRBV7-2 and TRBJ1-1; D ambiguous. This CDR3 spans 15 amino acids. V was pared by 1 base and J by 1 base, with 10 bases between. CDR1 is SGHTA, CDR2 FQGNSA, per germline. CDR3 bases: TGTGCCAGCAGCTTAGACTATTTCGGGAACACTGAAGCTTTCTTT. This gives the protein CASSLDYFGNTEAFF.

The genes are TRBV5-4 and TRBJ2-6; TRBD1 matches at 7 bases. V lost 4 bases and J lost 0; bases outside the gene matches: 7. The germline V gene has CDR1 SGHNT and CDR2 YYREEE (reference sequence). The CDR3 extends over 17 amino acids. The CDR3 nucleotides read TGTGCCAGCAGCAGGGACAGTTTACTCTCTGGGGCCAACGTCCTGACTTTC. This translates into CASSRDSLLSGANVLTF.

In DNA form, the CDR3 reads TGTGCCTGGAGTGTACCGACAGGGGGCGCGGATGGCTACACCTTC. Its translation: CAWSVPTGGADGYTF. V is TRBV30 and J is TRBJ1-2; 10 bases fit TRBD1. This CDR3 is 15 amino acids long. V shed 0 bases and J 6 bases; nucleotides not matched to a gene: 7. Looked up from germline, CDR1 is GTSNPN and CDR2 is SVGIG (reference sequence).

This clone was detected once. This chain joins TRBV5-1 and TRBJ2-5; weak D call: TRBD2 (6 bases). From germline, CDR1 is SGHRS and CDR2 YFSETQ. This CDR3 has 15 residues. V was shortened by 6 bases and J by 7 bases, with 22 bases between the two germline ends. The DNA of the CDR3 is TGCGCCAGCAAATTAGAAGGGAGCGGGCACGGGACCCAGTACTTC. Its protein product is CASKLEGSGHGTQYF.

The chain employs TRBV19 and TRBJ2-7; 8 nucleotides match TRBD1. The CDR3 has 13 amino acids. The J segment lost 2 bases and the V segment lost 8 bases, leaving 5 bases of the junction unmatched. Germline lookup yields CDR1 LNHDA and CDR2 SQIVND (reference sequence). CDR3 sequence reads: CASGPTGAYEQYF. The DNA for the CDR3 is TGTGCCAGTGGTCCGACAGGGGCCTACGAGCAGTACTTC.

A single count supports this clone. The V gene is TRBV14, the J gene TRBJ2-3; 7 nucleotides line up with TRBD2. CDR3 length: 14 residues. Germline assignment: CDR1 SGHDN and CDR2 FVKESK. The junction had 8 bases not matched to a gene; V was cut back by 2 bases and J by 9 bases. CDR3 region: CASSQLGLVETQYF. CDR3 DNA: TGTGCCAGCAGCCAACTCGGACTAGTAGAAACGCAGTATTTT. The entire variable domain, with the rest obtained from reference TRBV14 and TRBJ2-3, is as follows: EAGVTQFPSHSVIEKGQTVTLRCDPISGHDNLYWYRRVMGKEIKFLLHFVKESKQDESGMPNNRFLAERTGGTYSTLKVQPAELEDSGVYFCASSQLGLVETQYFGPGTRLTVL.

V gene TRBV9 combines with J gene TRBJ2-7; 8 bases map to TRBD2. V dropped 3 bases and J dropped 5; count of bases not matched to a gene: 4. CDR1 is SGDLS and CDR2 is YYNGEE in the germline V gene. The CDR3 has 13 amino acids. The CDR3, as DNA: TGTGCCAGCAGCGGGAGCGGGAGCGACGAGCAGTACTTC. Protein: CASSGSGSDEQYF.

The chain links TRBV5-1 to TRBJ1-4; D unclear. Trimming took 4 bases from V and 0 from J, leaving 10 bases between them. CDR1 and CDR2 from the germline V gene are SGHRS and YFSETQ. CDR3 length: 15 residues. In nucleotides, the CDR3 is TGCGCCAGCAGCCCGTCGGCGGCAACTAATGAAAAACTGTTTTTT. This codes for CASSPSAATNEKLFF. The entire variable domain, with the rest obtained from reference TRBV5-1 and TRBJ1-4, is as follows: KAGVTQTPRYLIKTRGQQVTLSCSPISGHRSVSWYQQTPGQGLQFLFEYFSETQRNKGNFPGRFSGRQFSNSRSEMNVSTLELGDSALYLCASSPSAATNEKLFFGSGTQLSVL.